The 17 T cell receptor beta chains presented below share a single source sample, sequenced in a study of T cells in Graves' hyperthyroidism and ophthalmopathy. The source material, RNA transcripts, was used to amplify TCR beta CDR3 regions. Initially, a first-round RT-PCR of the TCR CDR3 employed the HTBI primer set. TCRdb recomputed calls from the multiplex PCR reads with MiXCR, one row per CDR3 protein. Among about 290,000 distinct CDR3 sequences, roughly 15% were seen once, and the ten largest hold 30% to 35%. Sequenced input: blood. Receptors originate from a woman in her fifties or sixties with Graves' hyperthyroidism that later progressed to Graves' ophthalmopathy.

This clonotype has a count of ten or more. The rearrangement links TRBV12-3 or TRBV12-4 to TRBJ2-1; 9 bases line up with TRBD2. The V segment lost 3 bases and the J segment 7 bases; nucleotides outside the gene matches: 10. This CDR3 has 16 amino acids. The CDR3 loop is CASSFYGLATRNEQFF. In nucleotides, the CDR3 is TGTGCCAGCAGTTTCTACGGACTAGCGACGCGAAATGAGCAGTTCTTC.

This chain joins TRBV9 and TRBJ1-1; no definite D call. V lost 0 bases and J lost 8, with 8 bases in between. The CDR3 runs 12 residues. Germline CDR1 reads SGDLS; CDR2 reads YYNGEE. CDR3 bases: TGTGCCAGCAGCGTAGGGCCAGGCGAAGCTTTCTTT. This translates into CASSVGPGEAFF. Complete variable domain (other parts from reference TRBV9 and TRBJ1-1): DSGVTQTPKHLITATGQRVTLRCSPRSGDLSVYWYQQSLDQGLQFLIQYYNGEERAKGNILERFSAQQFPDLHSELNLSSLELGDSALYFCASSVGPGEAFFGQGTRLTVV.

This clonotype was counted many times. The chain links TRBV7-2 to TRBJ1-6, with TRBD1 identical over 7 bases. CDR3 length equals 17 residues. V trimming: 5 bases; J trimming: 0 bases; junction bases outside the gene matches: 7. Per the germline V gene, CDR1 is SGHTA and CDR2 is FQGNSA. As DNA, the CDR3 is TGTGCCAGCAGCCCCAGGGGGGGGAGCTCCTATAATTCACCCCTCCACTTT. This sequence encodes CASSPRGGSSYNSPLHF.

The CDR3 DNA reads as TGTGCCAGCAGCCAAGTTAGGGGAAACACCATATATTTT. Protein product: CASSQVRGNTIYF. The J gene is TRBJ1-3, the V gene TRBV3-1; unclear D gene. The CDR3 is made up of 13 amino acids. Trimming removed 1 base at V and 4 bases at J, with 5 bases between. Germline V gives CDR1 LGHDT, CDR2 YNNKEL (reference sequence).

This clonotype was counted at least ten times. The chain carries TRBV7-2 and TRBJ1-1; 7 bases align to TRBD1. The CDR3 contains 14 residues. Losses at the gene ends were 3 bases for V and 8 bases for J; bases not matched to a gene: 9. Germline CDR1 is SGHTA and CDR2 is FQGNSA. CDR3 residues: CASSFPVTGLEAFF. Here the CDR3 DNA reads TGTGCCAGCAGCTTCCCCGTGACAGGGTTGGAAGCTTTCTTT.

This clonotype has at least ten counts. The chain recombines TRBV5-4 with TRBJ2-1, with TRBD2 identical over 14 bases. The J segment lost 6 bases and the V segment lost 3 bases, leaving 2 bases of the junction unmatched. The CDR3 totals 15 residues. Germline assignment: CDR1 SGHNT and CDR2 YYREEE (reference sequence). The CDR3 DNA reads as TGTGCCAGCAGCTCGGGGACTAGCGGGAGCAATGAGCAGTTCTTC. Translation gives CASSSGTSGSNEQFF. Full variable domain (outside the CDR3, taken from reference TRBV5-4 and TRBJ2-1): ETGVTQSPTHLIKTRGQQVTLRCSSQSGHNTVSWYQQALGQGPQFIFQYYREEENGRGNFPPRFSGLQFPNYSSELNVNALELDDSALYLCASSSGTSGSNEQFFGPGTRLTVL.

This clonotype was counted ten times or more. The genes are TRBV6-6 and TRBJ2-7; 8 nucleotides agree with TRBD2. V lost 0 bases to trimming and J lost 0 bases; unmatched junction nucleotides: 1. This CDR3 region has 15 residues. CDR1 is MNHNY, CDR2 SVGAGI, per germline (reference sequence). CDR3 DNA: TGTGCCAGCAGTTACTCGAGCGGGAGCTCCTACGAGCAGTACTTC. Its translation: CASSYSSGSSYEQYF.

Concerning this clonotype itself: A much larger clone sits a single nucleotide away, making a read error possible. This rearrangement joins TRBV5-1 to TRBJ2-7; D possibly corresponds to TRBD1 (6 bases). This CDR3 spans 16 amino acids. Germline CDR1 SGHRS, CDR2 YFSETQ. CDR3 nucleotide sequence: TGCGCCAACAGCTTGGACGGCAATCGAGGGGGCTACGAGCAGTACTTC. Protein product: CANSLDGNRGGYEQYF.

This clonotype was seen many times. The chain employs TRBV19 and TRBJ1-1; 7 bases match TRBD1. CDR3 length equals 15 residues. Trimming took 3 bases from V and 5 from J; bases not matched to a gene: 9. Germline assignment: CDR1 LNHDA and CDR2 SQIVND (reference sequence). CDR3 in amino acids: CASSIRRQGGTEAFF. The CDR3 DNA reads TGTGCCAGTAGTATTAGGCGACAGGGTGGGACTGAAGCTTTCTTT.

This clonotype showed up many times. The chain combines TRBV5-1 with TRBJ1-1; the D is unclear. This CDR3 is 15 amino acids long. The germline gives CDR1 SGHRS, CDR2 YFSETQ. Trimming removed 7 bases at V and 6 bases at J, with 22 bases between. In nucleotides, the CDR3 is TGCGCCAGCCGCCGGTCCCTATTGGAAAAGGCTGAAGCTTTCTTT. Amino acids: CASRRSLLEKAEAFF.

This clonotype was recorded many times. The genes are TRBV9 and TRBJ1-1; D gene unclear. Trimming took off 0 bases at V and 1 base at J, with 7 bases between the two ends. The CDR3 sequence is 14 residues long. CDR1 is SGDLS and CDR2 is YYNGEE in the germline V gene. CDR3 loop: CASSVEPGNTEAFF. CDR3 in DNA: TGTGCCAGCAGCGTAGAACCAGGGAACACTGAAGCTTTCTTT.

This sequence joins TRBV6-2 or TRBV6-3 and TRBJ1-6; TRBD1 is a possible D gene (5 bases). Germline V lookup: CDR1 MNHEY, CDR2 SVGEGT. Between the trimmed V and J ends, which lost 6 bases and 2 bases, there was a span of 8 bases. This CDR3 has 14 residues. This chain's CDR3 is CASRGAAYNSPLHF. As DNA, the CDR3 is TGTGCCAGCAGAGGGGCCGCCTATAATTCACCCCTCCACTTT.

This chain joins TRBV5-6 and TRBJ2-7; D unresolved. The V and J ends lost 4 bases and 2 bases respectively, with 10 bases between them. Germline CDR1 is SGHDT and CDR2 is YYEEEE. This CDR3 has 13 amino acids. CDR3 nucleotides: TGTGCCAGCAGCCCGGGCTCCGCCTACGAGCAGTACTTC. It codes for CASSPGSAYEQYF.

Many counts were recorded for this clonotype. The J gene is TRBJ2-2, the V gene TRBV6-1; 9 nucleotides agree with TRBD2. The germline V gene has CDR1 MNHNS and CDR2 SASEGT. The junction had 5 bases not matched to a gene; V was cut back by 6 bases and J by 3 bases. The CDR3 extends over 15 amino acids. The CDR3 DNA follows: TGTGCCAGCAGAGGGCTAGCGGGATACACCGGGGAGCTGTTTTTT. It codes for CASRGLAGYTGELFF.

This clonotype was observed a few times. V and J are TRBV4-1 and TRBJ2-3; D is uncertain. Trimming cost V 1 base and J 2 bases, with 16 bases left between them. CDR3 length: 17 amino acids. CDR1 is MGHRA and CDR2 is YSYEKL in the germline V gene. CDR3 protein: CASSQVDRRLLTDTQYF. The CDR3 nucleotides are TGCGCCAGCAGCCAAGTGGATCGACGACTCCTCACAGATACGCAGTATTTT.

This clonotype was observed many times. The chain is built from TRBV5-1 and TRBJ1-5; no firm D call. The CDR3 spans 13 residues. Germline V gene lookup returns CDR1 SGHRS and CDR2 YFSETQ. The V end lost 1 base, the J end lost 5 bases, and 7 bases lay between the germline ends. The CDR3 reads CASSLLPDQPQHF. CDR3 sequence (DNA): TGCGCCAGCAGCTTGCTCCCGGATCAGCCCCAGCATTTT.

This clonotype has at least ten counts. This chain links TRBV14 with TRBJ2-7; D is possibly TRBD2 (6 bases). CDR1 SGHDN and CDR2 FVKESK come from the germline V gene. This CDR3 has 16 residues. V lost 4 bases and J 0 bases, leaving 16 bases between the germline ends. The CDR3 DNA sequence: TGTGCCAGCAGCCGAGAAGTTGGGACTCACTCCTACGAGCAGTACTTC. Amino acids: CASSREVGTHSYEQYF.